The clone carrying this T cell receptor (beta chain) showed up just a few times. The antigen is not known. Graves' hyperthyroidism was deemed stable absent ophthalmopathy progression within 18 months. The data derive from a study of T cells in Graves' hyperthyroidism and ophthalmopathy. Germline V lookup: CDR1 MNHEY, CDR2 SVGAGI. The CDR3 has 14 amino acids. V lost 0 bases and J lost 4, with 7 bases in between. General observations from the study: Ophthalmopathy was separated from stable hyperthyroidism by a 13 V-J model. The blood repertoire included most of the expanded thyroid clonotypes above 0.001.

TCR beta CDR3 region amplification was performed from RNA transcripts. The study used the HTBI primer set for a first-round RT-PCR of the TCR CDR3. A single record per CDR3 protein comes from TCRdb applying MiXCR to the multiplex PCR reads. The sample holds 350,000 to 500,000 distinct CDR3 sequences, roughly an eighth seen once. V is TRBV6-5 and J is TRBJ2-1, with D uncertain. The sequencing sample was made of blood. This TCR was sampled from a woman aged 18-29 years with Graves' hyperthyroidism. The CDR3 nucleotides are TGTGCCAGCAGTTACTCGGAAGAGTACAATGAGCAGTTCTTC. The encoded protein is CASSYSEEYNEQFF.